This is a list of T cell receptor beta chains from one sample in a study of beta chain features in type 1 diabetes. The assay was immunoSEQ multiplex PCR, and TCRdb's table has in-frame clones only and misses some. The data contain about 320,000 clones, about 15% of them singletons. The specimen was central memory CD4+ T cells from blood. The receptor source for this set is a man aged 25 to 45 in good health. The CDR3 runs from the conserved cysteine through the conserved F or W. A D gene is named only where the DNA matches it firmly. Clone size is shown for a subset of rows, as once, few, many or a class of expanded clone.

clone_size: .; d_call: .; j_call: TRBJ1-5; v_call: TRBV4-3; cdr3_nt: TGCGCCAGCAGCCAAGAGCGCCAGGGAGGACAGCCCCAGCATTTT; cdr3_aa: CASSQERQGGQPQHF
clone_size: few; d_call: TRBD2; j_call: TRBJ2-1; v_call: TRBV9; cdr3_nt: TGTGCCAGCAGCGGAGCGGGACGGGCCTATGAGCAGTTCTTC; cdr3_aa: CASSGAGRAYEQFF
clone_size: .; d_call: TRBD2; j_call: TRBJ2-4; v_call: TRBV4-2; cdr3_nt: TGTGCCAGCAGCCATGGGACTAGCGGCAAAAACATTCAGTACTTC; cdr3_aa: CASSHGTSGKNIQYF
clone_size: few; d_call: TRBD1; j_call: TRBJ1-5; v_call: TRBV2; cdr3_nt: TGTGCCAGCACGTTGGACAGGACGTATAGCAATCAGCCCCAGCATTTT; cdr3_aa: CASTLDRTYSNQPQHF
clone_size: .; d_call: .; j_call: TRBJ1-2; v_call: TRBV20-1; cdr3_nt: TGCAGTGCTAGTGGACAAGGCTACACCTTC; cdr3_aa: CSASGQGYTF
clone_size: few; d_call: .; j_call: TRBJ2-2; v_call: TRBV14; cdr3_nt: TGTGCCAGCAGCCAAAGGGGGTTCTCCGGGGAGCTGTTTTTT; cdr3_aa: CASSQRGFSGELFF
clone_size: .; d_call: .; j_call: TRBJ2-3; v_call: TRBV5-4; cdr3_nt: TGTGCCAGCAGCTTGGGATTGGGCACAGATACGCAGTATTTT; cdr3_aa: CASSLGLGTDTQYF
clone_size: .; d_call: .; j_call: TRBJ1-2; v_call: TRBV6-1; cdr3_nt: TGTGCCAGCAGTAAAGGACAGTCCCATAATAGCTACACCTTC; cdr3_aa: CASSKGQSHNSYTF
clone_size: few; d_call: .; j_call: TRBJ2-7; v_call: TRBV5-4; cdr3_nt: TGTGCCAGCAGCTTGGAGACGACAGGACCTCAGGGAGAGCAGTACTTC; cdr3_aa: CASSLETTGPQGEQYF
clone_size: once; d_call: TRBD1; j_call: TRBJ1-2; v_call: TRBV7-2; cdr3_nt: TGTGCCAGCAGCTCGACAGGGATCTATGGCTACACCTTC; cdr3_aa: CASSSTGIYGYTF
clone_size: .; d_call: .; j_call: TRBJ2-3; v_call: TRBV5-4; cdr3_nt: TGTGCCAGCAGCTTGGGGGGGGCCAGCACAGATACGCAGTATTTT; cdr3_aa: CASSLGGASTDTQYF
clone_size: .; d_call: TRBD1; j_call: TRBJ2-7; v_call: TRBV9; cdr3_nt: TGTGCCAGCAGCTCCCCCCCGACAGGGATCTCCTACGAGCAGTACTTC; cdr3_aa: CASSSPPTGISYEQYF
clone_size: few; d_call: .; j_call: TRBJ2-7; v_call: TRBV6-6; cdr3_nt: TGTGCCAGCCTCAGCAAGGCCGAGCAGTACTTC; cdr3_aa: CASLSKAEQYF
clone_size: few; d_call: .; j_call: TRBJ1-6; v_call: TRBV6-1; cdr3_nt: TGTGCCAGCAGCGGGAAGGTAGCCTCACCCCTCCACTTT; cdr3_aa: CASSGKVASPLHF
clone_size: few; d_call: .; j_call: TRBJ2-5; v_call: TRBV18; cdr3_nt: TGTGCCAGCTCACCCCGGACAGAAGAGACCCAGTACTTC; cdr3_aa: CASSPRTEETQYF
clone_size: few; d_call: TRBD1; j_call: TRBJ2-3; v_call: TRBV19; cdr3_nt: TGTGCCAGTAGTGTCGACAGGGGAGGAGGCACAGATACGCAGTATTTT; cdr3_aa: CASSVDRGGGTDTQYF
clone_size: many; d_call: TRBD1; j_call: TRBJ2-7; v_call: TRBV27; cdr3_nt: TGTGCCAGCAGTTCACCGGGACAGGGATCCTACGAGCAGTACTTC; cdr3_aa: CASSSPGQGSYEQYF
clone_size: .; d_call: TRBD2; j_call: TRBJ2-1; v_call: TRBV7-9; cdr3_nt: TGTGCCAGCAGCTCTAGCGGGAGGGCACGGAATGAGCAGTTCTTC; cdr3_aa: CASSSSGRARNEQFF
clone_size: .; d_call: .; j_call: TRBJ1-2; v_call: TRBV2; cdr3_nt: TGTGCCAGCAGGGCCGGCTTCGGTGGCTACACCTTC; cdr3_aa: CASRAGFGGYTF
clone_size: .; d_call: .; j_call: TRBJ2-5; v_call: TRBV10-3; cdr3_nt: TGTGCCATAAGGGATGTCCAAGAGACCCAGTACTTC; cdr3_aa: CAIRDVQETQYF
clone_size: .; d_call: .; j_call: TRBJ2-2; v_call: TRBV29-1; cdr3_nt: TGCAGCGTGGGGGCAAGCGGGACAGGAACCGGGGAGCTGTTTTTT; cdr3_aa: CSVGASGTGTGELFF
clone_size: .; d_call: .; j_call: TRBJ2-1; v_call: TRBV18; cdr3_nt: TGTGCCAGCTCACCAGGACTGACGAAATACAATGAGCAGTTCTTC; cdr3_aa: CASSPGLTKYNEQFF
clone_size: few; d_call: .; j_call: TRBJ2-5; v_call: TRBV7-7; cdr3_nt: TGTGCCAGCAGCCGAGGGTCCTCCGGTGTGGCTAAAGAGACCCAGTACTTC; cdr3_aa: CASSRGSSGVAKETQYF
clone_size: .; d_call: .; j_call: TRBJ1-2; v_call: TRBV4-3; cdr3_nt: TGCGCCAGCAGCCAAGATTTGGGCCCCTATGGCTACACCTTC; cdr3_aa: CASSQDLGPYGYTF
clone_size: many; d_call: TRBD2; j_call: TRBJ2-3; v_call: TRBV30; cdr3_nt: TGTGCCTGGAGTGTTGGGGGGGTTGCAGATACGCAGTATTTT; cdr3_aa: CAWSVGGVADTQYF
clone_size: .; d_call: TRBD2; j_call: TRBJ2-2; v_call: TRBV5-1; cdr3_nt: TGCGCCAGCAGGCTAGCGGGACTGAGCGGCGGGGAGCTGTTTTTT; cdr3_aa: CASRLAGLSGGELFF
clone_size: few; d_call: .; j_call: TRBJ2-3; v_call: TRBV7-2; cdr3_nt: TGTGCCAGCAGCTTCCGGACGGGAAGCACAGATACGCAGTATTTT; cdr3_aa: CASSFRTGSTDTQYF
clone_size: .; d_call: TRBD2; j_call: TRBJ2-1; v_call: TRBV19; cdr3_nt: TGTGCCAGTAGTAATAGTCTAGCGGGAGGAGGGTCCAAGTTCTTC; cdr3_aa: CASSNSLAGGGSKFF
clone_size: few; d_call: TRBD1; j_call: TRBJ1-4; v_call: TRBV6-6; cdr3_nt: TGTGCCAGCAGTAACCCCAGGGGGGTCGATGAAAAACTGTTTTTT; cdr3_aa: CASSNPRGVDEKLFF
clone_size: few; d_call: .; j_call: TRBJ1-2; v_call: TRBV19; cdr3_nt: TGTGCCAGTAGTCCTACAGGGTTAATTGACTATGGCTACACCTTC; cdr3_aa: CASSPTGLIDYGYTF
clone_size: .; d_call: .; j_call: TRBJ2-6; v_call: TRBV5-1; cdr3_nt: TGCGCCAGCAGCTTGGGAGGTTCCGGGGCCAACGTCCTGACTTTC; cdr3_aa: CASSLGGSGANVLTF
clone_size: few; d_call: .; j_call: TRBJ2-1; v_call: TRBV6-1; cdr3_nt: TGTGCCAGTATGGGGGAATCCTACAATGAGCAGTTCTTC; cdr3_aa: CASMGESYNEQFF
clone_size: few; d_call: .; j_call: TRBJ1-6; v_call: TRBV28; cdr3_nt: TGTGCCAGCAGTGAGAGCTCCTATAATTCACCCCTCCACTTT; cdr3_aa: CASSESSYNSPLHF
clone_size: .; d_call: .; j_call: TRBJ2-3; v_call: TRBV4-2; cdr3_nt: TGTGCCAGCAGCCCATCCCAGGGCTTCGGCACAGATACGCAGTATTTT; cdr3_aa: CASSPSQGFGTDTQYF
clone_size: .; d_call: .; j_call: TRBJ1-2; v_call: TRBV6-5; cdr3_nt: TGTGCCAGCTCCCCCGGCAGGGCACTTGGCTACACCTTC; cdr3_aa: CASSPGRALGYTF
clone_size: .; d_call: .; j_call: TRBJ1-4; v_call: TRBV11-2; cdr3_nt: TGCGCCAGCAGCCGGGATGCAACTAATGAAAAACTGTTTTTT; cdr3_aa: CASSRDATNEKLFF
clone_size: many; d_call: .; j_call: TRBJ2-7; v_call: TRBV19; cdr3_nt: TGTGCCAGTAGTAGCGGATCCTACGAGCAGTACTTC; cdr3_aa: CASSSGSYEQYF
clone_size: .; d_call: TRBD2; j_call: TRBJ2-1; v_call: TRBV2; cdr3_nt: TGTGCCATATTAGCGGGAGAACGGGACGAGCAGTTCTTC; cdr3_aa: CAILAGERDEQFF
clone_size: few; d_call: TRBD2; j_call: TRBJ2-1; v_call: TRBV7-6; cdr3_nt: TGTGCCAGCAGCTTAGTTGCTAGCGGGGGAGCCTACAATGAGCAGTTCTTC; cdr3_aa: CASSLVASGGAYNEQFF
clone_size: many; d_call: .; j_call: TRBJ2-1; v_call: TRBV19; cdr3_nt: TGTGCCAGATGTCCCCCAGACTTACATGGACAGTTCTTC; cdr3_aa: CARCPPDLHGQFF
clone_size: .; d_call: .; j_call: TRBJ2-2; v_call: TRBV19; cdr3_nt: TGTGCCAGTAGTATATCACTAACCAGATTCGGACACAATACGAACACCGGGGAGCTGTTTTTT; cdr3_aa: CASSISLTRFGHNTNTGELFF
clone_size: few; d_call: .; j_call: TRBJ1-2; v_call: TRBV29-1; cdr3_nt: TGCAGCGTTGAGTCCTTGACAGTCAGTAACTATGGCTACACCTTC; cdr3_aa: CSVESLTVSNYGYTF
clone_size: .; d_call: .; j_call: TRBJ2-5; v_call: TRBV4-3; cdr3_nt: TGCGCCAGCAGCCAAGATGCTAAACGGGGAGAGACCCAGTACTTC; cdr3_aa: CASSQDAKRGETQYF
clone_size: .; d_call: .; j_call: TRBJ1-2; v_call: TRBV7-9; cdr3_nt: TGTGCCAGCAGCTCGGACTCTGGCGTCTACACCTTC; cdr3_aa: CASSSDSGVYTF
clone_size: .; d_call: TRBD1; j_call: TRBJ2-1; v_call: TRBV7-2; cdr3_nt: TGTGCCAGCAGCCGGCCGGGACAGGGGATCAATGAGCAGTTCTTC; cdr3_aa: CASSRPGQGINEQFF
clone_size: few; d_call: TRBD1; j_call: TRBJ2-7; v_call: TRBV5-1; cdr3_nt: TGCGCCAGCAGCCTCAAGACAGGGGCCTACGAGCAGTACTTC; cdr3_aa: CASSLKTGAYEQYF
clone_size: many; d_call: .; j_call: TRBJ1-1; v_call: TRBV7-6; cdr3_nt: TGTGCCAGCAGCTTAGAGGGCTGGGGGGGTGAAGCTTTCTTT; cdr3_aa: CASSLEGWGGEAFF
clone_size: once; d_call: .; j_call: TRBJ2-7; v_call: TRBV9; cdr3_nt: TGTGCCAGCAGCGGACCCTACGAGCAGTACTTC; cdr3_aa: CASSGPYEQYF
clone_size: few; d_call: .; j_call: TRBJ2-5; v_call: TRBV7-2; cdr3_nt: TGTGCCAGCAGTCCATACCTACAGGCATCCCAAGAGACCCAGTACTTC; cdr3_aa: CASSPYLQASQETQYF
clone_size: .; d_call: TRBD2; j_call: TRBJ2-1; v_call: TRBV19; cdr3_nt: TGTGCCAGTTCTCGTAGCGGGAGGGACTCCTACAATGAGCAGTTCTTC; cdr3_aa: CASSRSGRDSYNEQFF
clone_size: .; d_call: .; j_call: TRBJ2-5; v_call: TRBV7-2; cdr3_nt: TGTGCCAGCAGCTTAAAAGCAGAGACCCAGTACTTC; cdr3_aa: CASSLKAETQYF
clone_size: .; d_call: .; j_call: TRBJ1-2; v_call: TRBV27; cdr3_nt: TGTGCCAGCAGCGAAGGGACACTTCTAAGGGGCTACACCTTC; cdr3_aa: CASSEGTLLRGYTF
clone_size: .; d_call: TRBD2; j_call: TRBJ2-7; v_call: TRBV10-3; cdr3_nt: TGTGCCAGCAGGAGGGCTAGCGGGGGCGGTAGGGCCTACGAGCAGTACTTC; cdr3_aa: CASRRASGGGRAYEQYF